This T cell receptor (beta chain) emerged from a study of T cells in Graves' hyperthyroidism and ophthalmopathy. Study details: Peripheral blood sampling occurred at initial diagnosis, before any treatment.

Ophthalmopathy patients all had a Clinical Activity Score of at least 3, a NOSPECS grade of at least 4 and disease under 3 months old. Germline lookup yields CDR1 GTSNPN and CDR2 SVGIG (reference sequence). Deletions cut 5 bases from V and 8 bases from J, with 15 bases between. The CDR3 contains 12 residues. This clonotype was observed at least ten times. What it binds is not known. Study-level findings and limits: Most clonotypes expanded in the thyroid (above 0.001) were also present in blood.

Using RNA transcripts as the source, TCR beta CDR3 regions were amplified. HTBI primers were the set used in a first-round RT-PCR of the TCR CDR3. One entry per CDR3 protein, called by TCRdb with MiXCR from the multiplex PCR reads. Among 200,000 to 250,000 distinct CDR3 sequences listed, about 24% were seen once. The TCR originated in a middle-aged woman with Graves' ophthalmopathy. This chain links TRBV30 with TRBJ1-2, with D possibly matching TRBD1 (5 bases). The specimen was blood. This CDR3 reads CAWWDRGFGYTF. CDR3 nucleotides: TGTGCCTGGTGGGACCGGGGGTTCGGCTACACCTTC. Supplemented by reference TRBV30 and TRBJ1-2, the full variable domain reads SQTIHQWPATLVQPVGSPLSLECTVEGTSNPNLYWYRQAAGRGLQLLFYSVGIGQISSEVPQNLSASRPQDRQFILSSKKLLLSDSGFYLCAWWDRGFGYTFGSGTRLTVV.